Each of the 16 T cell receptor beta chains below was sequenced from the same sample in a study of blood T cell repertoires in COVID-19. Sequencing was performed with immunoSEQ multiplex PCR; in TCRdb, only in-frame clones are kept and a portion is missing. The sample includes tens of thousands of clones, over 75% of them seen just once. Sequencing input: peripheral blood. The receptor set was obtained from a man aged 50 or older with active COVID-19.

The rearrangement links TRBV29-1 to TRBJ2-1; D is ambiguous. This CDR3 has 10 residues. The V gene lost 4 bases and the J gene lost 6 bases, with 4 bases spanning the gap. The germline CDR1 and CDR2 sequences are SQVTM and ANQGSEA. This chain's CDR3 is CSVVSNEQFF. Written as DNA, the CDR3 is TGCAGCGTTGTGAGCAATGAGCAGTTCTTC.

This clone was seen a handful of times. The chain has TRBV29-1 and TRBJ1-2, with no clear D. Trimming took off 7 bases at V and 0 bases at J, with 12 bases between the two ends. Germline lookup yields CDR1 SQVTM and CDR2 ANQGSEA. The CDR3 spans 13 residues. CDR3 region: CSAPSGSNYGYTF. The CDR3 nucleotides are TGCAGCGCCCCGAGCGGGTCTAACTATGGCTACACCTTC.

This sequence joins TRBV6-1 and TRBJ1-1; tentative D call: TRBD1 (6 bases). The CDR3 is 16 residues long. Germline values: CDR1 MNHNS, CDR2 SASEGT. Trimming cost V 2 bases and J 0 bases, with 13 bases left between them. CDR3 sequence reads: CASSESWTALNTEAFF. The CDR3 DNA is TGTGCCAGCAGTGAATCCTGGACAGCCTTGAACACTGAAGCTTTCTTT.

The chain uses TRBV14 and TRBJ1-2; D remains unclear. The CDR3 consists of 13 residues. The germline V gene encodes CDR1 SGHDN and CDR2 FVKESK. Trimming cost V 1 base and J 4 bases, with 7 bases left between them. The CDR3 bases are TGTGCCAGCAGCCAAGCGCGAGTCTATGGCTACACCTTC. Its translation: CASSQARVYGYTF.

The chain has TRBV5-1 and TRBJ1-1, with 7 bases identical to TRBD1. This CDR3 has 13 amino acids. Germline V gene lookup returns CDR1 SGHRS and CDR2 YFSETQ. With 4 bases clipped from V and 11 bases from J, the junction kept 11 bases outside the gene matches. Written as DNA, the CDR3 is TGCGCCAGCAGCCGGACCTCCGAGGGGGCTGCTTTCTTT. Protein: CASSRTSEGAAFF.

This chain joins TRBV6-5 and TRBJ2-2, with D maybe TRBD1 (5 bases). Germline CDR1 and CDR2: MNHEY and SVGAGI. Trimming pared 2 bases from V and 4 bases from J, leaving 11 bases between. The CDR3 consists of 15 residues. The CDR3, as DNA: TGTGCCAGCAGTTACGATGTGGGGCTCACCGGGGAGCTGTTTTTT. This translates into CASSYDVGLTGELFF.

V and J are TRBV5-1 and TRBJ2-3, with TRBD2 matching 8 bases. J was trimmed by 5 bases and V by 7 bases; bases with no gene match: 9. Germline V gene sequence: CDR1 SGHRS, CDR2 YFSETQ. This CDR3 spans 14 amino acids. The CDR3 protein is CASGISRGGDTQYF. The CDR3 coding sequence is TGCGCCAGCGGTATCTCTCGGGGGGGAGATACGCAGTATTTT. Full variable domain (remainder filled in from reference TRBV5-1 and TRBJ2-3): KAGVTQTPRYLIKTRGQQVTLSCSPISGHRSVSWYQQTPGQGLQFLFEYFSETQRNKGNFPGRFSGRQFSNSRSEMNVSTLELGDSALYLCASGISRGGDTQYFGPGTRLTVL.

The sample holds a few counts of this clone. The CDR3 reads CASSPGQGAESPLHF. The DNA for the CDR3 is TGTGCCAGCTCACCGGGACAGGGGGCCGAATCACCCCTCCACTTT. The chain employs TRBV18 and TRBJ1-6; 12 bases match TRBD1. V dropped 3 bases and J dropped 10; count of bases not matched to a gene: 4. This CDR3 has 15 residues. Per germline, CDR1 KGHSH and CDR2 LQKENI.

The chain joins TRBV15 to TRBJ2-5; D perhaps matches TRBD2 (7 bases). From germline, CDR1 is LNHNV and CDR2 YYDKDF (reference sequence). Trimming left V 0 bases short and J 7 bases short, with 12 bases between. The CDR3 totals 14 residues. CDR3 amino acids: CATSRDRGGVTQYF. In DNA form, the CDR3 reads TGTGCCACCAGCAGAGATCGAGGGGGGGTGACCCAGTACTTC. Filled out from reference TRBV15 and TRBJ2-5, the complete variable domain reads DAMVIQNPRYQVTQFGKPVTLSCSQTLNHNVMYWYQQKSSQAPKLLFHYYDKDFNNEADTPDNFQSRRPNTSFCFLDIRSPGLGDTAMYLCATSRDRGGVTQYFGPGTRLLVL.

The gene calls are TRBV4-1 and TRBJ2-1, with D uncertain. Germline V lookup: CDR1 MGHRA, CDR2 YSYEKL. CDR3 length: 13 residues. The V end lost 5 bases, the J end lost 2 bases, and 7 bases lay between the germline ends. In DNA form, the CDR3 reads TGCGCCAGCAGCATGACACCCTACAATGAGCAGTTCTTC. Protein product: CASSMTPYNEQFF.

This chain connects TRBV5-6 to TRBJ1-2, with a tentative D call TRBD1 (5 bases). Germline CDR1 is SGHDT and CDR2 is YYEEEE. The V and J ends lost 3 bases and 3 bases respectively, with 12 bases between them. The CDR3 has 14 amino acids. This CDR3 is CASSSPTEYYGYTF. CDR3 nucleotides: TGTGCCAGCAGCTCCCCGACAGAATACTATGGCTACACCTTC.

This sequence joins TRBV6-1 and TRBJ2-5, with D possibly TRBD1 on 6 matching bases. Germline V gene data show CDR1 as MNHNS and CDR2 as SASEGT. The length of the CDR3 is 13 residues. V lost 1 base, J lost 3 bases, and 6 bases lay in between. The CDR3 is CASSEDREETQYF. DNA of the CDR3: TGTGCCAGCAGTGAAGACAGGGAAGAGACCCAGTACTTC.

The rearrangement links TRBV7-2 to TRBJ1-2; D is perhaps TRBD1 (6 bases). This CDR3 is 14 amino acids long. The ends were cut back, 4 bases at V and 5 bases at J, with 14 bases in the middle. Germline V CDR1 and CDR2: SGHTA, FQGNSA. CDR3 amino acids: CASSSYREVYGYTF. The CDR3 DNA sequence: TGTGCCAGCAGCTCCTACAGGGAAGTGTATGGCTACACCTTC.

The chain has TRBV7-9 and TRBJ2-1, with 8 bases fitting TRBD2. The CDR3 is 15 residues long. Trimming removed 3 bases from V and 0 bases from J; junction bases left unmatched: 1. Germline V gene lookup returns CDR1 SEHNR and CDR2 FQNEAQ (reference sequence). This chain's CDR3 is CASSFSGSSYNEQFF. The DNA for the CDR3 is TGTGCCAGCAGCTTCAGCGGGAGCTCCTACAATGAGCAGTTCTTC.

The chain uses TRBV19 and TRBJ1-2, with D possibly matching TRBD1 (6 bases). V was cut by 7 bases and J by 3 bases, with 12 bases left in between. This CDR3 region has 13 residues. CDR1 is LNHDA and CDR2 is SQIVND in the germline V gene (reference sequence). CDR3 nucleotides: TGTGCCAGTAAATTCCGACAGGACTATGGCTACACCTTC. Translated: CASKFRQDYGYTF.

The chain has TRBV7-2 and TRBJ2-3; D ambiguous. Trimming pared 1 base from V and 6 bases from J, leaving 8 bases between. CDR1 and CDR2 (germline): SGHTA, FQGNSA. The CDR3 extends over 13 amino acids. DNA of the CDR3: TGTGCCAGCAGCTTAGTGGTTCAGGATACGCAGTATTTT. Amino acids: CASSLVVQDTQYF.